This T cell receptor (beta chain) was sequenced in a study of cytomegalovirus exposure and HLA in healthy donors. Findings and limits, study-wide: Among TCR beta chains, those listed as cytomegalovirus-associated numbered more than 150.

As to this clone: Its target is not known.

Amplification used 60 Vbeta primers and 13 Jbeta primers. Produced via immunoSEQ multiplex PCR; TCRdb's table is partial and in-frame only. The table includes about 150,000 clones, approximately 80% detected once. V lost 2 bases, J lost 3 bases, and 14 bases lay in between. The germline CDR1 and CDR2 sequences are MDHEN and SYDVKM. The CDR3 sequence is 15 residues long. The V call is TRBV28, the J call TRBJ2-7; D may be TRBD1 (6 bases). This TCR was recovered from a woman aged 40-49 years in good health and CMV-seropositive. Sequencing input: PBMCs. CDR3 region: CASSLTAGVLYEQYF. Written as DNA, the CDR3 is TGTGCCAGCAGTTTAACGGCAGGGGTTCTCTACGAGCAGTACTTC.